This TCR beta chain was found in a study of blood T cell repertoires in COVID-19. About the study: Acute and convalescent COVID-19 samples came from the United States, Italy and Spain.

As originally analysed: Amplification of reference gene primers provided the estimated nucleated cell counts. The protocol was immunoSEQ multiplex PCR, while the TCRdb copy is restricted to in-frame clones and leaves out a portion. From that table come the V and J calls and clone size; the DNA was used to work out D and trimming. The sample consists of 250,000 or so clones, 80% to 95% of them appearing once. The material sequenced was peripheral blood. The clonotype originates from a man younger than 40 with COVID-19, enrolled during active disease.

The CDR3 here is CASSIAEGARNEQFF. Written as DNA, the CDR3 is TGTGCCAGTAGTATAGCGGAGGGGGCCCGAAATGAGCAGTTCTTC. The chain links TRBV19 to TRBJ2-1, with D possibly being TRBD1 (7 bases). The V end lost 1 base, the J end lost 7 bases, and 14 bases lay between the germline ends. The CDR3 extends over 15 amino acids. The germline gives CDR1 LNHDA, CDR2 SQIVND (reference sequence). Based on the CDR3 plus reference TRBV19 and TRBJ2-1, the full variable domain is DGGITQSPKYLFRKEGQNVTLSCEQNLNHDAMYWYRQDPGQGLRLIYYSQIVNDFQKGDIAEGYSVSREKKESFPLTVTSAQKNPTAFYLCASSIAEGARNEQFFGPGTRLTVL.